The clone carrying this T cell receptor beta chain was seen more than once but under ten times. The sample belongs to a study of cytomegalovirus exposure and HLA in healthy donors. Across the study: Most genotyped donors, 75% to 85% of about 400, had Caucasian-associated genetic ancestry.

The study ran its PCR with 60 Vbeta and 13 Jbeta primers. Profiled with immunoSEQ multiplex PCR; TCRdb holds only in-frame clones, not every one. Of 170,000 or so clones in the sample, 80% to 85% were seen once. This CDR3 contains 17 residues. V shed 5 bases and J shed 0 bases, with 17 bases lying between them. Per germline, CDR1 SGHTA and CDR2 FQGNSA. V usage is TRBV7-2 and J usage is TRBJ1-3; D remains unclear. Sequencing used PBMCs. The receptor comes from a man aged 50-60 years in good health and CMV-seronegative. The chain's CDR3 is CASSRGNSGGSGNTIYF. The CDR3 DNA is TGTGCCAGCAGCCGCGGGAACAGTGGAGGCTCTGGAAACACCATATATTTT.